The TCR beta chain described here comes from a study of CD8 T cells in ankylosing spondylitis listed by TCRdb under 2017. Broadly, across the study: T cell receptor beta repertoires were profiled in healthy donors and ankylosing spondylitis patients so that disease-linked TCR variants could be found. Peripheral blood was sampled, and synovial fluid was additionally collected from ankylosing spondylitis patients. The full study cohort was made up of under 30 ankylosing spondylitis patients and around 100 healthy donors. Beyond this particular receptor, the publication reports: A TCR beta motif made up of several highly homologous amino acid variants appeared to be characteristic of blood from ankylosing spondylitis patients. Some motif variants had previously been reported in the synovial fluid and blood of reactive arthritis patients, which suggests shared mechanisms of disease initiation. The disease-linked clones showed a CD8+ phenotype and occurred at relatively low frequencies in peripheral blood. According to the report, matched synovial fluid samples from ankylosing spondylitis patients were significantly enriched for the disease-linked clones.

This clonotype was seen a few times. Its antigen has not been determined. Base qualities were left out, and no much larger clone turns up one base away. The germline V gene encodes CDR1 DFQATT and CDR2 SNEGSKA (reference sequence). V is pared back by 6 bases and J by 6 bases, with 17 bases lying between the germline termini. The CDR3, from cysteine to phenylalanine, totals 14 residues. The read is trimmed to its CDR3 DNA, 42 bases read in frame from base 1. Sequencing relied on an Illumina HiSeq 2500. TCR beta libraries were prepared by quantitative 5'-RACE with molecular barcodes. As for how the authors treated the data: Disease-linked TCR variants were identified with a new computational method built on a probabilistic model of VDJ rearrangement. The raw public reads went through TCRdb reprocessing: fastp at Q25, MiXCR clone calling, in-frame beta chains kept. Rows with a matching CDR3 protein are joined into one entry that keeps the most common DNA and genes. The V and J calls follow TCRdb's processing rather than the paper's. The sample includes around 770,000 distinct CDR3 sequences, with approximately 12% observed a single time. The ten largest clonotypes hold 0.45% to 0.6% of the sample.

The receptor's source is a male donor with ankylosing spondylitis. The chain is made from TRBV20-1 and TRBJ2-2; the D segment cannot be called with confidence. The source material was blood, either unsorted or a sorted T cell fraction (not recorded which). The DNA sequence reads TGCAGTGCGAAGGACCCCCAAGGAGCCGGGGAGCTGTTTTTT. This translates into CSAKDPQGAGELFF.